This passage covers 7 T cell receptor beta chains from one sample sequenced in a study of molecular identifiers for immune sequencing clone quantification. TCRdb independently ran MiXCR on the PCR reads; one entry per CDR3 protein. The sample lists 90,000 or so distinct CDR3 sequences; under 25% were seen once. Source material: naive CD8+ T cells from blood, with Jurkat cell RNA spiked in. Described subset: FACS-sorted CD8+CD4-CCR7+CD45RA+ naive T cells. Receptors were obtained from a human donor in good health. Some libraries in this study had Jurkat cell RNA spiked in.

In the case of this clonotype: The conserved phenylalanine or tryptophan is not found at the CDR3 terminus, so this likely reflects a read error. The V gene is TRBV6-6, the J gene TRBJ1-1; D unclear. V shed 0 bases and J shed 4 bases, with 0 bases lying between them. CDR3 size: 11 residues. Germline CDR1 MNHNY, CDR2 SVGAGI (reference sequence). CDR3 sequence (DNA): TGTGCCAGCAGTTACTCCACTGAAGCTTTCTCT. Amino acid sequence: CASSYSTEAFS.

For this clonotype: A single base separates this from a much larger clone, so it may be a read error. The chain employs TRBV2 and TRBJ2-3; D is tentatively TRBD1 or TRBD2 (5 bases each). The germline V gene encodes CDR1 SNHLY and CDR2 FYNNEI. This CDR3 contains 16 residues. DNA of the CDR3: TGTGCCCGCAGTGACCCGAGGGGCGCCAGCACAGATACGCAGTATTTT. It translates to CARSDPRGASTDTQYF.

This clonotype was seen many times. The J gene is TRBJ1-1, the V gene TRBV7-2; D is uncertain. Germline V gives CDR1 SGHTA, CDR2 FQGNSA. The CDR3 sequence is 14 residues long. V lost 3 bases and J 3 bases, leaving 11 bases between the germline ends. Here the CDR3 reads CASSLGGGYTEAFF. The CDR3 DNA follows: TGTGCCAGCAGCTTGGGCGGAGGATACACTGAAGCTTTCTTT. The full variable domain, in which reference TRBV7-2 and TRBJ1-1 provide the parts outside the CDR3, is GAGVSQSPSNKVTEKGKDVELRCDPISGHTALYWYRQSLGQGLEFLIYFQGNSAPDKSGLPSDRFSAERTGGSVSTLTIQRTQQEDSAVYLCASSLGGGYTEAFFGQGTRLTVV.

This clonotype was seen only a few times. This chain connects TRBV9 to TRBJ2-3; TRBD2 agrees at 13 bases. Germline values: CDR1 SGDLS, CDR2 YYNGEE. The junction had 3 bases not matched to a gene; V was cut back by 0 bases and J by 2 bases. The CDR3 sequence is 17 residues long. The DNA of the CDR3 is TGTGCCAGCAGCGTAGGTGGGACTAGCGGGATCACAGATACGCAGTATTTT. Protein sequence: CASSVGGTSGITDTQYF. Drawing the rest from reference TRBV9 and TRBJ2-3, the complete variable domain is DSGVTQTPKHLITATGQRVTLRCSPRSGDLSVYWYQQSLDQGLQFLIQYYNGEERAKGNILERFSAQQFPDLHSELNLSSLELGDSALYFCASSVGGTSGITDTQYFGPGTRLTVL.

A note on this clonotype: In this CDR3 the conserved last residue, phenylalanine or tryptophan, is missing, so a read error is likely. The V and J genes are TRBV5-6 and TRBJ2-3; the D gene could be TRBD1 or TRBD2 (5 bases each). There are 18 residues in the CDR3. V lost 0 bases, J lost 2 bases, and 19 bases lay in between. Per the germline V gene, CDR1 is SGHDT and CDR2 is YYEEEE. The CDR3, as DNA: TGTGCCAGCAGCTTGGTGGTTGGGACCAAAAGCGACACAGATACGCAGTATCTT. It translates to CASSLVVGTKSDTDTQYL.

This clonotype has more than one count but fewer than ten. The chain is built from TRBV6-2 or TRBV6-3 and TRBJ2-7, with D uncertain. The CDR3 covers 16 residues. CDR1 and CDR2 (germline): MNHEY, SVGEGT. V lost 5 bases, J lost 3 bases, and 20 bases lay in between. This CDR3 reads CASSGPRQVAFYEQYF. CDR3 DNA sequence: TGTGCCAGCAGTGGACCCCGCCAGGTAGCTTTCTACGAGCAGTACTTC.

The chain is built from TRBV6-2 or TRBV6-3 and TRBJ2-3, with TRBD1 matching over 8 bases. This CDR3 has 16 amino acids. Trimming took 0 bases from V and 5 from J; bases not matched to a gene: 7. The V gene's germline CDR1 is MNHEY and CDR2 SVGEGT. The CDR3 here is CASSYSPGTGGDTQYF. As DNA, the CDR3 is TGTGCCAGCAGTTACTCCCCCGGGACAGGAGGAGATACGCAGTATTTT.